Shown below are 24 T cell receptor beta chains from a single sample sequenced in a study of radiotherapy plus CTLA-4 blockade in lung cancer. Here immunoSEQ multiplex PCR was the method, and the copy in TCRdb shows in-frame clones only, minus some. The sample has some 70,000 clones, around 80% seen once. This specimen was peripheral blood, taken from a patient treated with radiotherapy plus ipilimumab. These receptors all come from a human donor with non-small cell lung cancer who had a complete response to radiotherapy plus ipilimumab.

The chain joins TRBV27 to TRBJ1-5; D is possibly TRBD1 (6 bases). V lost 6 bases to trimming and J lost 4 bases, with 13 bases between them. Germline-derived CDR1 and CDR2 are MNHEY and SMNVEV (reference sequence). The CDR3 consists of 14 residues. CDR3 nucleotide sequence: TGTGCCAGCAGGCCCACAGGGAGTAATCAGCCCCAGCATTTT. It specifies CASRPTGSNQPQHF.

The genes are TRBV27 and TRBJ2-1; 9 nucleotides line up with TRBD2. The junction had 3 bases not matched to a gene; V was cut back by 2 bases and J by 7 bases. Germline CDR1 is MNHEY and CDR2 is SMNVEV (reference sequence). The CDR3 length is 14 residues. The CDR3 nucleotides read TGTGCCAGCAGTTTAAGGCGGGAGGGGAATGAGCAGTTCTTC. It yields the protein CASSLRREGNEQFF.

The rearrangement joins TRBV7-9 to TRBJ2-3, with 8 bases aligning to TRBD2. This CDR3 region has 16 residues. Germline CDR1 is SEHNR and CDR2 is FQNEAQ (reference sequence). Trimming took 1 base from V and 7 from J; bases not matched to a gene: 10. CDR3 DNA sequence: TGTGCCAGCAGCTTAGTGAGCGGGGGAAAGAGGAATACGCAGTATTTT. Translated: CASSLVSGGKRNTQYF.

V usage is TRBV2 and J usage is TRBJ1-3; D is unresolved. The CDR3 totals 17 residues. Between the trimmed V and J ends, which lost 1 base and 0 bases, there was a span of 13 bases. Germline V lookup: CDR1 SNHLY, CDR2 FYNNEI. CDR3 in amino acids: CASSEEVVGYSGNTIYF. Here the CDR3 DNA reads TGTGCCAGCAGTGAAGAAGTTGTCGGTTACTCTGGAAACACCATATATTTT.

The gene calls are TRBV5-4 and TRBJ1-2; D may be TRBD1 (5 bases). CDR1 and CDR2 from the germline V gene are SGHNT and YYREEE (reference sequence). This CDR3 spans 16 amino acids. V shed 5 bases and J shed 4 bases, with 21 bases lying between them. CDR3 protein: CASSGGQRGAGYGYTF. CDR3 nucleotide sequence: TGTGCCAGCAGTGGGGGTCAGAGGGGCGCCGGCTATGGCTACACCTTC.

The rearrangement links TRBV15 to TRBJ1-4; D unresolved. The V and J ends lost 0 bases and 8 bases respectively, with 16 bases between them. In germline, CDR1 is LNHNV, CDR2 YYDKDF (reference sequence). The CDR3 totals 16 residues. CDR3 loop: CATSRDSGGLVEKLFF. The CDR3 coding sequence is TGTGCCACCAGCAGAGATTCGGGAGGGTTGGTGGAAAAACTGTTTTTT. Complete variable domain (other parts from reference TRBV15 and TRBJ1-4): DAMVIQNPRYQVTQFGKPVTLSCSQTLNHNVMYWYQQKSSQAPKLLFHYYDKDFNNEADTPDNFQSRRPNTSFCFLDIRSPGLGDTAMYLCATSRDSGGLVEKLFFGSGTQLSVL.

This clone was seen a single time. The chain employs TRBV7-6 and TRBJ2-1; D unclear. Trimming took 4 bases from V and 13 from J, leaving 17 bases between them. This CDR3 comprises 13 residues. The V gene's germline CDR1 is SGHVS and CDR2 FNYEAQ. CDR3: CASSSTPELRQFF. In nucleotides, the CDR3 is TGTGCCAGCAGCTCCACCCCCGAACTAAGACAGTTCTTC.

This clone was observed at least ten times. J is TRBJ2-7 and V is TRBV5-1; 8 positions match TRBD1. The CDR3 loop spans 15 amino acids. Looked up from germline, CDR1 is SGHRS and CDR2 is YFSETQ. J lost 2 bases, V lost 2 bases, and 6 bases had no gene match. The CDR3 DNA follows: TGCGCCAGCAGCTTCACTACGGGACAGGCCTACGAGCAGTACGTC. This codes for CASSFTTGQAYEQYV.

The chain links TRBV7-2 to TRBJ1-2; D might be TRBD1 (6 bases). Per germline, CDR1 SGHTA and CDR2 FQGNSA. There are 13 residues in the CDR3. Trimming removed 3 bases at V and 7 bases at J, with 12 bases between. The chain's CDR3 is CASSLGGLGGYTF. The CDR3, as DNA: TGTGCCAGCAGCTTGGGGGGGCTAGGTGGCTACACCTTC.

This clone was seen ten or more times. V is TRBV18 and J is TRBJ2-7; TRBD2 agrees at 8 bases. Germline V gives CDR1 KGHSH, CDR2 LQKENI. This CDR3 has 13 residues. Germline trimming cut 3 bases from V and 3 bases from J; bases unmatched to any gene: 1. The CDR3 here is CASSPREGYEQYV. The CDR3 DNA reads as TGTGCCAGCTCACCCCGGGAGGGCTACGAGCAGTACGTC.

The chain employs TRBV7-2 and TRBJ1-5; D remains ambiguous. Trimming took 5 bases from V and 9 from J, leaving 17 bases between them. The CDR3 covers 14 residues. Germline CDR1 SGHTA, CDR2 FQGNSA. This CDR3 is CASSPDPVYRPQHF. The CDR3 DNA reads TGTGCCAGCAGCCCAGACCCTGTCTACAGGCCCCAGCATTTT.

V usage is TRBV7-8 and J usage is TRBJ2-7, with 8 bases lining up with TRBD1. Germline trimming cut 4 bases from V and 6 bases from J; bases unmatched to any gene: 14. Germline V CDR1 and CDR2: SGHVS, FQNEAQ. This CDR3 has 16 amino acids. The CDR3: CASSSCLGQGACEQYV. In DNA, the CDR3 is TGTGCCAGCAGCTCCTGCTTGGGGCAGGGGGCTTGCGAGCAGTACGTC.

This clone turned up a few times. The chain uses TRBV19 and TRBJ1-3; D call uncertain. CDR3 length: 17 residues. Per the germline V gene, CDR1 is LNHDA and CDR2 is SQIVND (reference sequence). Trimming took off 3 bases at V and 2 bases at J, with 17 bases between the two ends. The CDR3 region is CASSIPNRWGPGNTIYF. Written as DNA, the CDR3 is TGTGCCAGTAGTATCCCTAACAGATGGGGTCCTGGAAACACCATATATTTT.

This clone was counted a single time. J is TRBJ2-1 and V is TRBV27, with D perhaps matching TRBD1 (5 bases). This CDR3 region has 12 residues. Trimming took off 4 bases at V and 10 bases at J, with 11 bases between the two ends. The germline CDR1 and CDR2 sequences are MNHEY and SMNVEV (reference sequence). This CDR3 reads CASSSTVREQFF. Here the CDR3 DNA reads TGTGCCAGCAGTTCGACAGTGCGCGAGCAGTTCTTC.

The V call is TRBV7-9, the J call TRBJ2-1, with D perhaps given as TRBD1 or TRBD2 (5 bases each). In germline, CDR1 is SEHNR, CDR2 FQNEAQ (reference sequence). Trimming left V 5 bases short and J 3 bases short, with 11 bases between. The CDR3 is 14 amino acids. This chain's CDR3 is CASSGSGHYNEQFF. The CDR3 DNA follows: TGTGCCAGCAGCGGGAGCGGACACTACAATGAGCAGTTCTTC.

V gene TRBV6-5 combines with J gene TRBJ2-1, with 7 bases fitting TRBD1. The CDR3 contains 14 residues. Germline V gene lookup returns CDR1 MNHEY and CDR2 SVGAGI. V shed 5 bases and J 6 bases; nucleotides not matched to a gene: 7. The CDR3 coding sequence is TGTGCCAGCAGTACAACTGCAGGGGGCAATGAGCAGTTCTTC. It codes for CASSTTAGGNEQFF.

The chain couples TRBV7-9 to TRBJ2-3; perhaps D is TRBD1 or TRBD2 (6 bases each). V was trimmed by 3 bases and J by 0 bases, leaving 10 bases between them. CDR1 is SEHNR, CDR2 FQNEAQ, per germline (reference sequence). This CDR3 is built from 15 residues. This chain's CDR3 is CASSLGGHSTDTQYF. The CDR3 region has the DNA TGTGCCAGCAGCTTGGGGGGACATAGCACAGATACGCAGTATTTT. Complete variable domain (other parts from reference TRBV7-9 and TRBJ2-3): DTGVSQNPRHKITKRGQNVTFRCDPISEHNRLYWYRQTLGQGPEFLTYFQNEAQLEKSRLLSDRFSAERPKGSFSTLEIQRTEQGDSAMYLCASSLGGHSTDTQYFGPGTRLTVL.

This clone was detected only once. The chain employs TRBV5-1 and TRBJ2-3, with 12 positions matching TRBD2. The length of the CDR3 is 20 residues. Trimming removed 3 bases from V and 6 bases from J; junction bases left unmatched: 20. CDR1 and CDR2 from the germline V gene are SGHRS and YFSETQ. The CDR3: CASSWSQYRLAGAVGDTQYF. The DNA for the CDR3 is TGCGCCAGCAGCTGGTCCCAATATCGACTAGCGGGAGCGGTGGGGGATACGCAGTATTTT.

The rearrangement links TRBV9 to TRBJ1-2; no definite D call. V was pared by 0 bases and J by 0 bases, with 12 bases between. The germline V gene has CDR1 SGDLS and CDR2 YYNGEE. This CDR3 has 16 residues. CDR3 DNA sequence: TGTGCCAGCAGCGTAGGAACAGACCCAGCTAACTATGGCTACACCTTC. This codes for CASSVGTDPANYGYTF.

The rearrangement uses TRBV23-1 and TRBJ2-2, with a tentative D call TRBD2 (5 bases). Being an ORF, TRBV23-1 has a function that is uncertain. The CDR3 length is 11 residues. Between the trimmed V and J ends, which lost 6 bases and 7 bases, there was a span of 6 bases. DNA of the CDR3: TGCGCCAGCAGAGGGAGCGGGGAGCTGTTTTTT. It specifies CASRGSGELFF.

This chain links TRBV18 with TRBJ1-1; the D gene is possibly TRBD1 (5 bases). In germline, CDR1 is KGHSH, CDR2 LQKENI. CDR3 length: 13 amino acids. Trimming took 6 bases from V and 8 from J, leaving 16 bases between them. The CDR3 nucleotides read TGTGCCAGCTCCTCTCACCCCCGGGGCGAAGCTTTCTTT. It translates to CASSSHPRGEAFF. The full variable domain, with the rest looked up from reference TRBV18 and TRBJ1-1, is NAGVMQNPRHLVRRRGQEARLRCSPMKGHSHVYWYRQLPEEGLKFMVYLQKENIIDESGMPKERFSAEFPKEGPSILRIQQVVRGDSAAYFCASSSHPRGEAFFGQGTRLTVV.

The V call is TRBV6-5, the J call TRBJ2-2; possibly TRBD2 for D (5 bases). Trimming left V 2 bases short and J 7 bases short, with 17 bases between. Germline-derived CDR1 and CDR2 are MNHEY and SVGAGI. The CDR3 runs 16 residues. This chain's CDR3 is CASSYLAPTVHGELFF. The CDR3 coding sequence is TGTGCCAGCAGTTACCTAGCACCGACGGTCCACGGGGAGCTGTTTTTT.

The chain employs TRBV19 and TRBJ2-3; a possible D gene is TRBD2 (6 bases). This CDR3 is built from 15 residues. Trimming pared 0 bases from V and 7 bases from J, leaving 14 bases between. Germline V gene lookup returns CDR1 LNHDA and CDR2 SQIVND (reference sequence). For the CDR3, the DNA is TGTGCCAGTAGTATAGATTGGCGGGGACCATATACGCAGTATTTT. It translates to CASSIDWRGPYTQYF. The entire variable domain, with the rest obtained from reference TRBV19 and TRBJ2-3, is as follows: DGGITQSPKYLFRKEGQNVTLSCEQNLNHDAMYWYRQDPGQGLRLIYYSQIVNDFQKGDIAEGYSVSREKKESFPLTVTSAQKNPTAFYLCASSIDWRGPYTQYFGPGTRLTVL.

The V gene is TRBV19, the J gene TRBJ1-2; no reliable D call. Germline-derived CDR1 and CDR2 are LNHDA and SQIVND (reference sequence). V lost 3 bases to trimming and J lost 0 bases, with 11 bases between them. The CDR3 runs 15 residues. The DNA for the CDR3 is TGTGCCAGTAGTATTGGAGCTCAAACTAACTATGGCTACACCTTC. This codes for CASSIGAQTNYGYTF.